This T cell receptor beta chain is from a study of shared clonotypes between healthy human individuals. As for the study in general: Used for every donor were three CD4 naive, three CD4 memory, two CD8 naive and one CD8 memory plate. Study findings and constraints: Among the subsets, naive ones generally showed larger estimated richness than memory ones. Some clonotypes were shared by all four sorted-subset donors, while others were not shared. The non-shared ones had lower generation probabilities than the shared ones.

TCRdb's copy holds only in-frame clones and misses some; the assay was immunoSEQ multiplex PCR. The sample contains hundreds of thousands of clones, approximately 75% of which appear only once. With regard to this clone: Its specificity is unknown.

Material: memory CD4+ T cells sorted from blood. The subset here: CD45RA-negative fraction. The TCR originated in a woman under 40 in good health.

The CDR3 region is CASSLVAATGELFF. In DNA form, the CDR3 reads TGTGCCAGCAGCTTAGTAGCGGCCACCGGGGAGCTGTTTTTT. V gene TRBV7-3 combines with J gene TRBJ2-2, with a tentative D call TRBD2 (6 bases). Germline CDR1 reads SGHTA; CDR2 reads FQGTGA. Trimming removed 2 bases from V and 4 bases from J, with 8 bases in between. This CDR3 has 14 amino acids.